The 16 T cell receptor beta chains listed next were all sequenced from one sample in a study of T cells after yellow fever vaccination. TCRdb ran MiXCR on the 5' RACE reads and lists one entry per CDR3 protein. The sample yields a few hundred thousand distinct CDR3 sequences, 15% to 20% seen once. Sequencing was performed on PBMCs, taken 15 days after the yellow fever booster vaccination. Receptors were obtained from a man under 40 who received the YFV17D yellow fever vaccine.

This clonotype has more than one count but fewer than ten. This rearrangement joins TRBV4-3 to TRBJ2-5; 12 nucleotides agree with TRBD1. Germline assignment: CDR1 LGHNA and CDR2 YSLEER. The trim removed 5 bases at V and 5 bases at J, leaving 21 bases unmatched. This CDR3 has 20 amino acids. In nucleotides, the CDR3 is TGCGCCAGCAGCAGCGCTCCGGGACAGGGGGCTTCTCGACTAGGGGAGACCCAGTACTTC. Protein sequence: CASSSAPGQGASRLGETQYF.

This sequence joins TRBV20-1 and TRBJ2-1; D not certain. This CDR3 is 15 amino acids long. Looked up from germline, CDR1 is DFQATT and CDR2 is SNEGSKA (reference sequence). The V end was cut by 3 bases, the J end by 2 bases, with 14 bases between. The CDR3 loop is CSASVPASPYNEQFF. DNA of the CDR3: TGCAGTGCTAGCGTGCCCGCATCCCCCTACAATGAGCAGTTCTTC.

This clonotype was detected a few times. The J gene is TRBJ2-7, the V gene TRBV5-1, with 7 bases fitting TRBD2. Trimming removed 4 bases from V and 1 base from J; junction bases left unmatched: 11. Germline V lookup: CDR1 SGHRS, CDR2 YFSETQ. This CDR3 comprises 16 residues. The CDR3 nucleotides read TGCGCCAGCAGCCCTCGAGTGGGAGGGGCATCCTACGAGCAGTACTTC. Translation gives CASSPRVGGASYEQYF.

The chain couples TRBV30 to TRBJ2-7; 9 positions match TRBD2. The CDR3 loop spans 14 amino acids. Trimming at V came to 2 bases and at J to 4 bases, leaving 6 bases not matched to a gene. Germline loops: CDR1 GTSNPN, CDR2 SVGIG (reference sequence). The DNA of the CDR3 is TGTGCCTGGAGTAGTAGCGGGAGATGGTACGAGCAGTACTTC. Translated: CAWSSSGRWYEQYF. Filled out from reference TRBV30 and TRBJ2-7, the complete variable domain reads SQTIHQWPATLVQPVGSPLSLECTVEGTSNPNLYWYRQAAGRGLQLLFYSVGIGQISSEVPQNLSASRPQDRQFILSSKKLLLSDSGFYLCAWSSSGRWYEQYFGPGTRLTVT.

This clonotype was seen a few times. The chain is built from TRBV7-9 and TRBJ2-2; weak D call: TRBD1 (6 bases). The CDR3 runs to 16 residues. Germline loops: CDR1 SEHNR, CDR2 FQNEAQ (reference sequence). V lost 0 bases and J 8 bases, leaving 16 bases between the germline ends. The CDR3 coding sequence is TGTGCCAGCAGCTTAGCCGGGACACCTCCCGCGGGGGAGCTGTTTTTT. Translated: CASSLAGTPPAGELFF.

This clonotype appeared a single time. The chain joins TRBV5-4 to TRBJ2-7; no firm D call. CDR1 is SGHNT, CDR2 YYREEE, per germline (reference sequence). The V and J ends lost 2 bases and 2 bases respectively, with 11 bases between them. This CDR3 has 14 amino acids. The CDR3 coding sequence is TGTGCCAGCAGCTTCACCGATGGCCCCTACGAGCAGTACTTC. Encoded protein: CASSFTDGPYEQYF.

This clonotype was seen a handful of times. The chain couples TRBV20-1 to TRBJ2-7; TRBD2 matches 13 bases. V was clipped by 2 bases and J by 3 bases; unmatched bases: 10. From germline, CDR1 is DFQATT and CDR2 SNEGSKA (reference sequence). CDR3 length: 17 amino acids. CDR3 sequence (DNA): TGCAGTGCTAGATCAGGTTCGCGGACTAGCGGGAGCTACGAGCAGTACTTC. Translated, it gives CSARSGSRTSGSYEQYF.

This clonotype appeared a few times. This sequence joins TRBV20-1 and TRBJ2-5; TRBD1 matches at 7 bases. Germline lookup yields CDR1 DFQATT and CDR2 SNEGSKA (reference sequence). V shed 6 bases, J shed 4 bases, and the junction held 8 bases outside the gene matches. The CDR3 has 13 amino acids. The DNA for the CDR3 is TGCAGTGCGGCCGAGGGGGCCCGAGAGACCCAGTACTTC. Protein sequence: CSAAEGARETQYF.

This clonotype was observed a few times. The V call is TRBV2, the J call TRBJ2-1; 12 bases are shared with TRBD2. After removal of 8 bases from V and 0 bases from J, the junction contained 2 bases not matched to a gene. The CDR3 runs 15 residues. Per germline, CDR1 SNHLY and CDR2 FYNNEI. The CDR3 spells CASGLAGSSYNEQFF. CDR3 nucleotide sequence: TGTGCCAGCGGACTAGCGGGAAGCTCCTACAATGAGCAGTTCTTC.

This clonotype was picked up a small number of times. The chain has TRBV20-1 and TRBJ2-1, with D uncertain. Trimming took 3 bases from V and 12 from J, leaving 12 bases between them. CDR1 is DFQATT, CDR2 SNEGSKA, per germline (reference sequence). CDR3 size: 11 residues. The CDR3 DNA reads TGCAGTGCTAGTTTAGGCCCCGGGCAGTTCTTC. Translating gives CSASLGPGQFF.

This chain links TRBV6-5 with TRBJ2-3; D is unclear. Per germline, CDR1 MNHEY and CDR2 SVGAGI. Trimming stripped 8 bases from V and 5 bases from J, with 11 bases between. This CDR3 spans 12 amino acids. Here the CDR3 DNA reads TGTGCCAGCGGCGTGCGTGGAGATACGCAGTATTTT. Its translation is CASGVRGDTQYF.

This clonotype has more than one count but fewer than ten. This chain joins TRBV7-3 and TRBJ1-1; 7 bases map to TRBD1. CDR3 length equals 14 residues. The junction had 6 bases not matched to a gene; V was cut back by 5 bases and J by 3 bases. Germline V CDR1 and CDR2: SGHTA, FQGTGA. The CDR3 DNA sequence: TGTGCCAGCAGCCTACAGGGGATTGACACTGAAGCTTTCTTT. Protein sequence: CASSLQGIDTEAFF.

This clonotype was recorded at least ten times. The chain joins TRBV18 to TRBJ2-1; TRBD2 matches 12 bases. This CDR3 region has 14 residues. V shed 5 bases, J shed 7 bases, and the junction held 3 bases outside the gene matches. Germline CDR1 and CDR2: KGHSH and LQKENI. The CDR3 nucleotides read TGTGCCAGCTCAAGACTAGCGGGAGTTAATGAGCAGTTCTTC. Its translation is CASSRLAGVNEQFF.

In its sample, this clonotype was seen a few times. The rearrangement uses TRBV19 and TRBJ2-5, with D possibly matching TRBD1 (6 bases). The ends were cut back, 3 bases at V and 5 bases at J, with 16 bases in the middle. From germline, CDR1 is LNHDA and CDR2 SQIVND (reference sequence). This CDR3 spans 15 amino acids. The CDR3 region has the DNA TGTGCCAGTAGTATGGTAGGGGCCAGGGGTGAGACCCAGTACTTC. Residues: CASSMVGARGETQYF.

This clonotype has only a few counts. Written as DNA, the CDR3 is TGTGCCAGCGGGCGGAGGGCAAGCACAGATACGCAGTATTTT. Its protein is CASGRRASTDTQYF. The chain recombines TRBV12-3 or TRBV12-4 with TRBJ2-3; perhaps TRBD2 as D (6 bases). V lost 8 bases and J lost 0, with 12 bases in between. This CDR3 spans 14 amino acids.

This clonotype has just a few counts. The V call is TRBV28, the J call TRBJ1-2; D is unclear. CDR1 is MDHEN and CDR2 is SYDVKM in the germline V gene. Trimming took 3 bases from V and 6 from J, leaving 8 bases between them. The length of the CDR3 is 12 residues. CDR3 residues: CASSLKGHGYTF. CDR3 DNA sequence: TGTGCCAGCAGTTTGAAAGGGCATGGCTACACCTTC.